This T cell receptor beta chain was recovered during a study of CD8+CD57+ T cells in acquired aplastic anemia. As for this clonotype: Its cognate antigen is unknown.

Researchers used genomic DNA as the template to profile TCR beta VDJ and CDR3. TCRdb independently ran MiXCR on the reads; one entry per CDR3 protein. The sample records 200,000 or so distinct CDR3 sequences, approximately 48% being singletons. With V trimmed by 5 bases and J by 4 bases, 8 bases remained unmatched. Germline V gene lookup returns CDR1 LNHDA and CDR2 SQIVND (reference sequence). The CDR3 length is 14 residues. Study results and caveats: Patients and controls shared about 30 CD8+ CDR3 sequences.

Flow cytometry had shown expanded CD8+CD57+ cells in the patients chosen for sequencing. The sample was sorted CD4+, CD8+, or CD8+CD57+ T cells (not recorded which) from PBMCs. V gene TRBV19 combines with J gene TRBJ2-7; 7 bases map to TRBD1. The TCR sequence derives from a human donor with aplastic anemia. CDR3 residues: CASSSQKTGYEQYF. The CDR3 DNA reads TGTGCCAGTAGTTCCCAAAAGACAGGGTACGAGCAGTACTTC.